This TCR beta chain emerged from a study of post-analysis software for immune sequencing data. In the study overall: Several disease courses (relapsing-remitting, secondary progressive and progressive-relapsing) of multiple sclerosis were included.

Concerning this clonotype: What it binds is not known.

Study-level findings and limits: Controls showed significantly higher normalized Chao1 diversity than did multiple sclerosis patients.

Unique molecular identifiers had been added to the TCR beta cDNA libraries. TCRdb re-called the PCR reads through MiXCR, storing one row per CDR3 protein. The sample has hundreds of thousands of distinct CDR3 sequences, 30% to 40% seen once. The receptor was derived from a girl aged 2-9 years with multiple sclerosis. Sequenced material: blood.

The CDR3 here is CASSPQVGSNQPQHF. CDR3 in DNA: TGTGCCAGCAGTCCACAGGTGGGGAGCAATCAGCCCCAGCATTTT. The gene calls are TRBV12-3 or TRBV12-4 and TRBJ1-5; tentatively, D is TRBD1 (5 bases). The V end was cut by 5 bases, the J end by 1 base, with 12 bases between. The CDR3 contains 15 residues.